Below are 10 T cell receptor beta chains sequenced from a single sample in a study of control samples from healthy donors and cancer patients. The method was immunoSEQ multiplex PCR; TCRdb's version includes in-frame clones alone and lacks a portion of them. This repertoire shows more than 95,000 clones, over 75% found once; its top ten account for approximately 1%. Sequences were obtained from PBMCs. The source is a woman in her 50s with colorectal cancer.

This CDR3 reads CASSESYQETQYF. The CDR3 DNA reads as TGTGCCAGCAGTGAGTCGTACCAAGAGACCCAGTACTTC. This chain connects TRBV6-1 to TRBJ2-5; D ambiguous. The V and J ends lost 3 bases and 0 bases respectively, with 5 bases between them. This CDR3 has 13 amino acids. CDR1 is MNHNS and CDR2 is SASEGT in the germline V gene.

The chain couples TRBV4-1 to TRBJ2-7, with D perhaps matching TRBD1 or TRBD2 (5 bases each). Trimming took off 1 base at V and 6 bases at J, with 10 bases between the two ends. Germline CDR1 and CDR2: MGHRA and YSYEKL. The CDR3 length is 13 residues. Here the CDR3 DNA reads TGCGCCAGCAGCCAAGGGGACCTCCCCGAGCAGTACTTC. This gives the protein CASSQGDLPEQYF.

V is TRBV30 and J is TRBJ2-7; 8 nucleotides agree with TRBD1. The V gene end was trimmed by 3 bases and the J gene end by 3 bases; junction bases not matched to a gene: 10. In germline, CDR1 is GTSNPN, CDR2 SVGIG (reference sequence). The CDR3 runs 15 residues. CDR3 in amino acids: CAWSSPGQALYEQYF. The DNA for the CDR3 is TGTGCCTGGAGCTCTCCGGGACAGGCCCTCTACGAGCAGTACTTC.

CDR3 nucleotides: TGCGCCAGCAGCTTGGCCAGCCTTTCCGGGGAGCTGTTTTTT. This encodes CASSLASLSGELFF. The rearrangement joins TRBV5-1 to TRBJ2-2; D is unclear. V lost 0 bases and J 6 bases, leaving 9 bases between the germline ends. CDR1 and CDR2 (germline): SGHRS, YFSETQ. The CDR3 is 14 residues long.

J is TRBJ2-7 and V is TRBV7-9; maybe TRBD1 (6 bases). This CDR3 spans 17 amino acids. CDR1 is SEHNR, CDR2 FQNEAQ, per germline (reference sequence). Trimming left V 3 bases short and J 0 bases short, with 18 bases between. The CDR3, as DNA: TGTGCCAGCAGCTTTAACCCCGGACAGCGCCCCTCCTACGAGCAGTACTTC. As protein: CASSFNPGQRPSYEQYF.

V and J are TRBV5-6 and TRBJ2-1; D is perhaps TRBD1 or TRBD2 (6 bases each). The CDR3 loop spans 16 amino acids. Per germline, CDR1 SGHDT and CDR2 YYEEEE. V gave up 3 bases and J gave up 4 bases, with 17 bases separating them. This CDR3 reads CASSSVRGESYNEQFF. The CDR3 region has the DNA TGTGCCAGCAGCTCGGTAAGGGGGGAGTCGTACAATGAGCAGTTCTTC.

This chain links TRBV5-1 with TRBJ1-3; D call uncertain. V gave up 4 bases and J gave up 4 bases, with 18 bases separating them. Germline V gene sequence: CDR1 SGHRS, CDR2 YFSETQ. The CDR3 covers 16 residues. The DNA of the CDR3 is TGCGCCAGCAGCCGCGGACCGGACCCGGGAGGAAACACCATATATTTT. Translated, it gives CASSRGPDPGGNTIYF. The variable domain in full, with the rest retrieved from reference TRBV5-1 and TRBJ1-3, is KAGVTQTPRYLIKTRGQQVTLSCSPISGHRSVSWYQQTPGQGLQFLFEYFSETQRNKGNFPGRFSGRQFSNSRSEMNVSTLELGDSALYLCASSRGPDPGGNTIYFGEGSWLTVV.

This chain links TRBV6-5 with TRBJ2-1; D gene uncertain. The CDR3 sequence is 15 residues long. From germline, CDR1 is MNHEY and CDR2 SVGAGI. V was cut by 6 bases and J by 3 bases, with 15 bases left in between. CDR3 protein: CASRMMDPIYNEQFF. The CDR3 DNA reads TGTGCCAGCAGAATGATGGACCCCATCTACAATGAGCAGTTCTTC.

In this sample, this clone turned up once. The junction does not match germline at one end; this may be a read error. The chain is built from TRBV7-9 and TRBJ1-6; a weak D match, TRBD1 (5 bases). The CDR3 has 14 residues. Germline-derived CDR1 and CDR2 are SEHNR and FQNEAQ (reference sequence). The CDR3 DNA follows: TGTGCCAGCACCTTAGTGGGCGGGGACTCACCCCTCCACTTT. Translated, it gives CASTLVGGDSPLHF.

This chain connects TRBV9 to TRBJ2-2; no clear D gene. Trimming removed 0 bases at V and 1 base at J, with 4 bases between. Germline loops: CDR1 SGDLS, CDR2 YYNGEE. The CDR3 consists of 14 residues. Here the CDR3 reads CASSVGQNTGELFF. DNA of the CDR3: TGTGCCAGCAGCGTAGGACAGAACACCGGGGAGCTGTTTTTT. Together with reference TRBV9 and TRBJ2-2, the CDR3 gives the full variable domain: DSGVTQTPKHLITATGQRVTLRCSPRSGDLSVYWYQQSLDQGLQFLIQYYNGEERAKGNILERFSAQQFPDLHSELNLSSLELGDSALYFCASSVGQNTGELFFGEGSRLTVL.